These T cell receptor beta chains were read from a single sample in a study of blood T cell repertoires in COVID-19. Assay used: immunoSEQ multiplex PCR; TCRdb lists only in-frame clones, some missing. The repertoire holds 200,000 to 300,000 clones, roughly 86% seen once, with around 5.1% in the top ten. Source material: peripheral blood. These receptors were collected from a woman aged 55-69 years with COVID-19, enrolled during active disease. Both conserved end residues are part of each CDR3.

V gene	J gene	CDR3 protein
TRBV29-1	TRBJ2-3	CSVEDPGGDTQYF
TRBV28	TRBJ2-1	CASILAGGQTGEQFF
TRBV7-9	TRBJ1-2	CASSSGDYGYTF
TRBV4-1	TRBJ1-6	CASSQDFRGRSYNSPLHF
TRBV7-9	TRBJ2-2	CASSSGTSGRANTGELFF
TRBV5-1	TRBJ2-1	CASSWTGRSSYNEQFF
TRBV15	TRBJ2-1	CATEVVASGKDEQFF
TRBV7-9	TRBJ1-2	CAGSDSVVRYTF
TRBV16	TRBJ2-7	CASSQSRSYEQYF
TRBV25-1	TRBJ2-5	CASSLLGDQYF
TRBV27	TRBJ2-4	CASSPRVAGVPKNIQYF
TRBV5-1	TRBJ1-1	CASSSQGAGWGTEAFF
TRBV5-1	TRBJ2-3	CASSLAGTGGPDTQYF
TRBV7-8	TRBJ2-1	CASSGGGRGGNEQFF
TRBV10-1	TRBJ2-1	CASTTRTGVNEQFF
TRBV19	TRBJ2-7	CASSPRGSSSYEQYF
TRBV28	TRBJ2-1	CASHPGTGWASGTNEQFF
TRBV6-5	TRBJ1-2	CASSVGQAPNYGYTF
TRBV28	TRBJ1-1	CASSLVDRVRMNTEAFF
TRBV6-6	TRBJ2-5	CASSYAPGTKKETQYF
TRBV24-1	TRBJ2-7	CATCLRLAGGPYEQYF
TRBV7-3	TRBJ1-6	CASTPSVLISYNSPLHF
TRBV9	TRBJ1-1	CASSVDEGGITEAFF
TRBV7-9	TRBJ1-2	CASTRQAAYEGYTF
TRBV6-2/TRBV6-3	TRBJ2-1	CASSYSATYNEQFF
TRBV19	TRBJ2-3	CASSMTGQGYDTQYF
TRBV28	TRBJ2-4	CASSRLAAKNIQYF
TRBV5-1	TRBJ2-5	CASSLRGGERETQYF
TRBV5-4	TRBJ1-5	CASSRQGDQPQHF